These 26 T cell receptor beta chains share one sample of origin, sequenced in a study of cytomegalovirus exposure and HLA in healthy donors. The PCR contained 60 Vbeta and 13 Jbeta primers. Assay used: immunoSEQ multiplex PCR; TCRdb lists only in-frame clones, some missing. The sample lists roughly 150,000 clones; less than 65% were seen once. Sequencing input: PBMCs. The receptor set was obtained from a woman aged 25 to 39 in good health and CMV-seropositive.

The rearrangement links TRBV14 to TRBJ1-2; D ambiguous. CDR1 and CDR2 (germline): SGHDN, FVKESK. The length of the CDR3 is 13 residues. Trimming pared 4 bases from V and 2 bases from J, leaving 8 bases between. The CDR3 here is CASSLFMNYGYTF. The CDR3 coding sequence is TGTGCCAGCAGCCTTTTCATGAACTATGGCTACACCTTC.

This sequence joins TRBV30 and TRBJ2-7, with a possible D match to TRBD1 (6 bases). V was pared by 2 bases and J by 3 bases, with 8 bases between. The CDR3 runs to 12 residues. Per the germline V gene, CDR1 is GTSNPN and CDR2 is SVGIG (reference sequence). As DNA, the CDR3 is TGTGCCTGGAGTAGGGGGTTCTACGAGCAGTACTTC. Translation: CAWSRGFYEQYF.

This clone was found a few times. This rearrangement joins TRBV4-2 to TRBJ2-5; 10 bases map to TRBD2. Germline V gives CDR1 LGHNA, CDR2 YNFKEQ. V lost 1 base to trimming and J lost 5 bases; unmatched junction nucleotides: 10. The CDR3 has 17 amino acids. The CDR3 spells CASSQAPGASGGETQYF. For the CDR3, the DNA is TGTGCCAGCAGCCAAGCCCCTGGGGCTAGCGGGGGCGAGACCCAGTACTTC.

The CDR3 DNA follows: TGTGCCAGTAGCGCCGTGTTGATCGGTTTGTCCGGGGAGCTGTTTTTT. It encodes CASSAVLIGLSGELFF. The chain recombines TRBV19 with TRBJ2-2; D remains ambiguous. Germline V lookup: CDR1 LNHDA, CDR2 SQIVND (reference sequence). The CDR3 has 16 residues. Trimming took 6 bases from V and 6 from J, leaving 20 bases between them.

This clone turned up a few times. The V call is TRBV6-1, the J call TRBJ1-5; possible D gene TRBD1, 5 bases. This CDR3 region has 15 residues. Germline CDR1 reads MNHNS; CDR2 reads SASEGT. Trimming left V 2 bases short and J 2 bases short, with 10 bases between. CDR3 bases: TGTGCCAGCAGTGAAAGGGGCCAGGGCAATCAGCCCCAGCATTTT. Translated: CASSERGQGNQPQHF.

The chain has TRBV13 and TRBJ2-1; 9 bases match TRBD1. The CDR3 runs 14 residues. Per the germline V gene, CDR1 is PRHDT and CDR2 is FYEKMQ (reference sequence). The V segment lost 4 bases and the J segment 12 bases; nucleotides outside the gene matches: 10. CDR3 DNA sequence: TGTGCCAGCAGCTCCCGGGACAGGGCCCTTGGGCAGTTCTTC. Translated, it gives CASSSRDRALGQFF.

This clone was counted a few times. The rearrangement uses TRBV28 and TRBJ1-5, with D possibly being TRBD1 (6 bases). Trimming took off 2 bases at V and 0 bases at J, with 8 bases between the two ends. Germline lookup yields CDR1 MDHEN and CDR2 SYDVKM. CDR3 length: 15 residues. As DNA, the CDR3 is TGTGCCAGCAGTTTAGGGGGCCATAGCAATCAGCCCCAGCATTTT. It translates to CASSLGGHSNQPQHF. Full variable domain (outside the CDR3, taken from reference TRBV28 and TRBJ1-5): DVKVTQSSRYLVKRTGEKVFLECVQDMDHENMFWYRQDPGLGLRLIYFSYDVKMKEKGDIPEGYSVSREKKERFSLILESASTNQTSMYLCASSLGGHSNQPQHFGDGTRLSIL.

This clone was seen a single time. The V and J genes are TRBV29-1 and TRBJ2-1; a weak D match, TRBD2 (7 bases). Per the germline V gene, CDR1 is SQVTM and CDR2 is ANQGSEA. The CDR3 covers 13 residues. With 8 bases removed from V and 4 bases from J, the gap between germline ends came to 15 bases. The CDR3 loop reads CSLRGGRYNEQFF. The CDR3 DNA follows: TGCAGCCTAAGGGGGGGCCGTTACAATGAGCAGTTCTTC.

This clone showed up just a few times. The rearrangement links TRBV27 to TRBJ2-7; tentatively, D is TRBD1 (6 bases). CDR1 MNHEY and CDR2 SMNVEV come from the germline V gene (reference sequence). This CDR3 spans 15 amino acids. V was trimmed by 3 bases and J by 2 bases, leaving 14 bases between them. The CDR3 coding sequence is TGTGCCAGCAGTTTGAGGCAGGGGAGAACCTACGAGCAGTACTTC. This codes for CASSLRQGRTYEQYF.

The CDR3 region has the DNA TGTGCCAGCGGGCCCCCCACGGGGGGGCCGGTCAATGAGCAGTTCTTC. This codes for CASGPPTGGPVNEQFF. The rearrangement joins TRBV2 to TRBJ2-1, with 8 bases matching TRBD2. This CDR3 comprises 16 residues. J lost 6 bases, V lost 8 bases, and 15 bases had no gene match. The V gene's germline CDR1 is SNHLY and CDR2 FYNNEI. The entire variable domain, with the rest obtained from reference TRBV2 and TRBJ2-1, is as follows: EPEVTQTPSHQVTQMGQEVILRCVPISNHLYFYWYRQILGQKVEFLVSFYNNEISEKSEIFDDQFSVERPDGSNFTLKIRSTKLEDSAMYFCASGPPTGGPVNEQFFGPGTRLTVL.

V and J are TRBV7-3 and TRBJ2-5; TRBD1 matches at 7 bases. CDR1 SGHTA and CDR2 FQGTGA come from the germline V gene. The V and J ends lost 5 bases and 5 bases, in that order; junction bases with no gene match: 5. The CDR3 is 13 amino acids. CDR3 sequence: CASSRQGMETQYF. The CDR3 DNA reads TGTGCCAGCAGCCGACAGGGAATGGAGACCCAGTACTTC.

The J gene is TRBJ2-1, the V gene TRBV7-6; 10 bases map to TRBD1. V shed 5 bases and J 4 bases; nucleotides not matched to a gene: 2. The germline CDR1 and CDR2 sequences are SGHVS and FNYEAQ. This CDR3 has 14 residues. CDR3 coding DNA: TGTGCCAGCAGCCGACAGGGGGCGTACAATGAGCAGTTCTTC. Amino acids: CASSRQGAYNEQFF.

This clone was seen a single time. This chain links TRBV10-3 with TRBJ2-7; possible D gene TRBD2, 6 bases. This CDR3 has 14 residues. Germline V gives CDR1 ENHRY, CDR2 SYGVKD. V was pared by 6 bases and J by 0 bases, with 12 bases between. The CDR3 DNA follows: TGTGCCATCAGCCAGGCGGGGAGCTCCTACGAGCAGTACTTC. Amino acid sequence: CAISQAGSSYEQYF.

J is TRBJ2-5 and V is TRBV4-1; 7 bases fit TRBD2. The J call may be incorrect, as the DNA end agrees better with TRBJ2-7. The CDR3 length is 15 residues. Germline assignment: CDR1 MGHRA and CDR2 YSYEKL. The CDR3 region is CASSQAGASGYEQYF. In DNA form, the CDR3 reads TGCGCCAGCAGCCAAGCGGGAGCTAGCGGCTACGAGCAGTACTTC.

The V and J genes are TRBV27 and TRBJ2-5; 7 nucleotides align to TRBD2. Germline CDR1 reads MNHEY; CDR2 reads SMNVEV (reference sequence). J lost 5 bases, V lost 3 bases, and 6 bases had no gene match. The CDR3 runs 14 residues. The CDR3 DNA sequence: TGTGCCAGCAGTTTGGCGCAGGGAGGGGAGACCCAGTACTTC. Its translation: CASSLAQGGETQYF.

V usage is TRBV20-1 and J usage is TRBJ2-1; no reliable D call. Per germline, CDR1 DFQATT and CDR2 SNEGSKA (reference sequence). The CDR3 is made up of 11 amino acids. V was trimmed by 8 bases and J by 9 bases, leaving 14 bases between them. This chain's CDR3 is CSPQSSGEQFF. The CDR3 nucleotides read TGCAGTCCCCAGTCATCGGGTGAGCAGTTCTTC.

This clone appeared once. The same CDR3 can be traced to other DNA sequences in this sample. The chain's CDR3 is CASSQERRGLGEKLFF. In nucleotides, the CDR3 is TGCGCCAGCAGCCAAGAGCGGAGGGGTTTGGGTGAAAAACTGTTTTTT. The chain has TRBV4-1 and TRBJ1-4, with D perhaps TRBD1 (5 bases). Trimming took off 0 bases at V and 7 bases at J, with 15 bases between the two ends. There are 16 residues in the CDR3. The germline V gene has CDR1 MGHRA and CDR2 YSYEKL.

The chain uses TRBV28 and TRBJ2-5, with a weak D call TRBD1 (6 bases). The CDR3 runs 15 residues. The ends were cut back, 5 bases at V and 4 bases at J, with 17 bases in the middle. The germline gives CDR1 MDHEN, CDR2 SYDVKM. CDR3 nucleotide sequence: TGTGCCAGCAGTCTCATCAAAGGGGGTGGAGAGACCCAGTACTTC. Translating gives CASSLIKGGGETQYF.

V and J are TRBV7-6 and TRBJ2-2; 7 bases map to TRBD2. CDR3 length equals 16 residues. Trimming took 2 bases from V and 4 from J; bases not matched to a gene: 7. Germline V lookup: CDR1 SGHVS, CDR2 FNYEAQ. The chain's CDR3 is CASSLSSQRGTGELFF. The CDR3, as DNA: TGTGCCAGCAGCTTAAGCTCCCAGCGGGGCACCGGGGAGCTGTTTTTT.

The chain couples TRBV7-9 to TRBJ1-1; TRBD1 matches at 8 bases. V dropped 5 bases and J dropped 4; count of bases not matched to a gene: 3. This CDR3 comprises 13 residues. The germline CDR1 and CDR2 sequences are SEHNR and FQNEAQ (reference sequence). The CDR3 loop reads CASSPRGPTEAFF. CDR3 coding DNA: TGTGCCAGCAGCCCCAGGGGGCCCACTGAAGCTTTCTTT.

V and J are TRBV4-1 and TRBJ2-1; tentative D call: TRBD2 (5 bases). Germline V gene sequence: CDR1 MGHRA, CDR2 YSYEKL. The CDR3 consists of 15 residues. Trimming removed 3 bases from V and 0 bases from J, with 9 bases in between. The CDR3 protein is CASSHMEDSYNEQFF. As DNA, the CDR3 is TGCGCCAGCAGCCATATGGAGGACTCCTACAATGAGCAGTTCTTC.

This sequence joins TRBV5-5 and TRBJ1-2; D is ambiguous. From germline, CDR1 is SGHKS and CDR2 YYEKEE (reference sequence). Trimming took 3 bases from V and 5 from J, leaving 5 bases between them. This CDR3 region has 11 residues. The CDR3 region is CASSSRYGYTF. The CDR3 nucleotides are TGTGCCAGCAGCTCTCGTTATGGCTACACCTTC.

This clone has a handful of counts. The chain employs TRBV28 and TRBJ1-3; D not certain. Trimming removed 4 bases from V and 4 bases from J, with 20 bases in between. This CDR3 comprises 17 residues. The V gene's germline CDR1 is MDHEN and CDR2 SYDVKM. This CDR3 is CASSSRGWSSTGNTIYF. The CDR3 coding sequence is TGTGCCAGCAGTTCCAGAGGATGGTCGTCGACGGGAAACACCATATATTTT. Combining the CDR3 with reference TRBV28 and TRBJ1-3 gives the whole variable domain DVKVTQSSRYLVKRTGEKVFLECVQDMDHENMFWYRQDPGLGLRLIYFSYDVKMKEKGDIPEGYSVSREKKERFSLILESASTNQTSMYLCASSSRGWSSTGNTIYFGEGSWLTVV.

J is TRBJ2-7 and V is TRBV7-2; TRBD2 aligns across 7 bases. V was pared by 2 bases and J by 2 bases, with 6 bases of the junction left unmatched. Looked up from germline, CDR1 is SGHTA and CDR2 is FQGNSA. The CDR3 consists of 15 residues. CDR3 DNA: TGTGCCAGCAGCTTATGGGCTAGCGGCACCTACGAGCAGTACTTC. Its translation is CASSLWASGTYEQYF.

This clone was observed once. The J gene is TRBJ2-1, the V gene TRBV11-2; 9 bases agree with TRBD1. Germline V lookup: CDR1 SGHAT, CDR2 FQNNGV. The CDR3 contains 17 residues. V shed 3 bases and J 15 bases; nucleotides not matched to a gene: 21. The chain's CDR3 is CASSFVGGAPDRGAGFF. CDR3 bases: TGTGCCAGCAGCTTTGTGGGGGGGGCGCCGGACAGGGGCGCCGGGTTCTTC.

The V call is TRBV9, the J call TRBJ1-1; no reliable D call. Germline-derived CDR1 and CDR2 are SGDLS and YYNGEE. This CDR3 has 14 amino acids. The ends were cut back, 0 bases at V and 0 bases at J, with 6 bases in the middle. CDR3 sequence reads: CASSVDRMNTEAFF. The CDR3 DNA reads TGTGCCAGCAGCGTAGACAGAATGAACACTGAAGCTTTCTTT.